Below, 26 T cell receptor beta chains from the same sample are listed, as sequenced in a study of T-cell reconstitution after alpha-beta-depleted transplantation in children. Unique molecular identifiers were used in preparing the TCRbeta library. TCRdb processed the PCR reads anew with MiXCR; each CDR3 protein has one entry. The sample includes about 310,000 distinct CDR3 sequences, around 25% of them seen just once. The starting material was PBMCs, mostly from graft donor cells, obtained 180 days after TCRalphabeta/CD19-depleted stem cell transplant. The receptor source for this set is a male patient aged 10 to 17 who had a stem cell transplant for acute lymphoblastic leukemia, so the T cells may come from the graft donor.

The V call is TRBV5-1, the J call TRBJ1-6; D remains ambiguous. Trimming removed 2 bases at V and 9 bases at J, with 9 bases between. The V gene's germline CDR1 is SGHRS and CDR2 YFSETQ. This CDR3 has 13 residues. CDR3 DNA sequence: TGCGCCAGCAGCTTAGACCCGGGTTCACCCCTCCACTTT. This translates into CASSLDPGSPLHF.

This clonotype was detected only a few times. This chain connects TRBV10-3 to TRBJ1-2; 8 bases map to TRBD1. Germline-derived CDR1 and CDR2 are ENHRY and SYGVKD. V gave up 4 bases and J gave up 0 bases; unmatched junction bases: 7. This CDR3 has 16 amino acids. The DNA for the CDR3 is TGTGCCATCAGTGTCTCGACAGGGGCAGCTAACTATGGCTACACCTTC. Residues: CAISVSTGAANYGYTF.

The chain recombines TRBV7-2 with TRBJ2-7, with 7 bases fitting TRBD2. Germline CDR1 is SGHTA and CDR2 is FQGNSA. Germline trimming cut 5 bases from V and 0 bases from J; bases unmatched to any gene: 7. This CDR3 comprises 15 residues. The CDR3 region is CASSPRLAVSYEQYF. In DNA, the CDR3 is TGTGCCAGCAGCCCCCGGCTAGCGGTCTCCTACGAGCAGTACTTC.

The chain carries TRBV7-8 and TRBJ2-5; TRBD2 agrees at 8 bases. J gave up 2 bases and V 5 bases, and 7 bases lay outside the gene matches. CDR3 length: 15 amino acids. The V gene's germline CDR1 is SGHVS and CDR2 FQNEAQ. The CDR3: CASSLSGTRQETQYF. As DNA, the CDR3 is TGTGCCAGCAGCCTTAGCGGGACGCGACAAGAGACCCAGTACTTC.

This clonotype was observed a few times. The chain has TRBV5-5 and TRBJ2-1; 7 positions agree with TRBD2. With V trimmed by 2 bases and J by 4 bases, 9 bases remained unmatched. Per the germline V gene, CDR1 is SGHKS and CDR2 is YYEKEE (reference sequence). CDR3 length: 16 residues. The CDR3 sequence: CASSFQRGLSYNEQFF. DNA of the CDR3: TGTGCCAGCAGCTTTCAGAGGGGACTATCATACAATGAGCAGTTCTTC.

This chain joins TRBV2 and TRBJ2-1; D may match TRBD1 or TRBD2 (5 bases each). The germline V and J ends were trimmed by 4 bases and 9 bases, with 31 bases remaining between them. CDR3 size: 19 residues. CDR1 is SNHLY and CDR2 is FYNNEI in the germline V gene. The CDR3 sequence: CASSGIPLRGAPWLTEQFF. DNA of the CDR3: TGTGCCAGCAGTGGGATCCCCCTCCGAGGGGCCCCGTGGTTGACTGAGCAGTTCTTC. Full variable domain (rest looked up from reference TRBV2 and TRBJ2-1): EPEVTQTPSHQVTQMGQEVILRCVPISNHLYFYWYRQILGQKVEFLVSFYNNEISEKSEIFDDQFSVERPDGSNFTLKIRSTKLEDSAMYFCASSGIPLRGAPWLTEQFFGPGTRLTVL.

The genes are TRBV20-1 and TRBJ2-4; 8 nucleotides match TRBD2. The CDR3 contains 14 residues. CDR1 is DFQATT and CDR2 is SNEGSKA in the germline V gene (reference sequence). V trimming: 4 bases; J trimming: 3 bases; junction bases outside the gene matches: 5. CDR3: CSAISGTVKNIQYF. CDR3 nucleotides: TGCAGTGCTATTAGCGGGACGGTCAAAAACATTCAGTACTTC.

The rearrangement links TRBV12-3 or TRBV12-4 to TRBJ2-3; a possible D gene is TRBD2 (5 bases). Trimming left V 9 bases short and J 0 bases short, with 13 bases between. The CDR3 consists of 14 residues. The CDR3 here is CASKAAGSTDTQYF. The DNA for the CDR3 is TGTGCCAGTAAAGCGGCGGGTAGCACAGATACGCAGTATTTT.

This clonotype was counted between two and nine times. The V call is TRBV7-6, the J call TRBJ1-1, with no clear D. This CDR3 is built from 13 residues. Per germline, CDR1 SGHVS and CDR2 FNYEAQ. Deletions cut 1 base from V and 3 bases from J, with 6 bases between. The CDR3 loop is CASSLGTHTEAFF. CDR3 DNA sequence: TGTGCCAGCAGCTTAGGGACGCACACTGAAGCTTTCTTT.

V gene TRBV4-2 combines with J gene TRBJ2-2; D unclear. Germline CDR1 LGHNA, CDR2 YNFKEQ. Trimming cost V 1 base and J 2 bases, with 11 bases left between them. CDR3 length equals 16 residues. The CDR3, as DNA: TGTGCCAGCAGCCAAGGCGCTACTTTAAACACCGGGGAGCTGTTTTTT. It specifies CASSQGATLNTGELFF.

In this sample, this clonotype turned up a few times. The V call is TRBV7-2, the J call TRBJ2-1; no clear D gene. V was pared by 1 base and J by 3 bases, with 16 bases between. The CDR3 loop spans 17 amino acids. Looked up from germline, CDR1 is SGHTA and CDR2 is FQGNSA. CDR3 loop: CASSLVAHCVGYNEQFF. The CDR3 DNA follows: TGTGCCAGCAGCTTAGTTGCCCACTGTGTAGGCTACAATGAGCAGTTCTTC.

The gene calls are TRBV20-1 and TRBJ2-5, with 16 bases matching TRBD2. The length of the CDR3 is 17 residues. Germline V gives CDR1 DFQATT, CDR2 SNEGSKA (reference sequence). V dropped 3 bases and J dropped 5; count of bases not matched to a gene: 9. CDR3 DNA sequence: TGCAGTGCTAGCCCGGGACTAGCGGGAGGGCCCGGGGAGACCCAGTACTTC. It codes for CSASPGLAGGPGETQYF.

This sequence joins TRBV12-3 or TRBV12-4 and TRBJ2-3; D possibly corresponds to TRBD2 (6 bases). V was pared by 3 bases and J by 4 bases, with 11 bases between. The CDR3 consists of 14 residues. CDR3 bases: TGTGCCAGCAGTTTGGGACTTTCCTCAGATACGCAGTATTTT. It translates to CASSLGLSSDTQYF.

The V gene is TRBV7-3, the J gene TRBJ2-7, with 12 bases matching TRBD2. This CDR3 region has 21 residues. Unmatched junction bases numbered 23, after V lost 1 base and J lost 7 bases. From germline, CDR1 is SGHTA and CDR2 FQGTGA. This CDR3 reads CASSLRRGVGLAGSSVWEQYF. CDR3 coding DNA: TGTGCCAGCAGCTTAAGGCGGGGAGTTGGACTAGCGGGATCGTCCGTGTGGGAGCAGTACTTC.

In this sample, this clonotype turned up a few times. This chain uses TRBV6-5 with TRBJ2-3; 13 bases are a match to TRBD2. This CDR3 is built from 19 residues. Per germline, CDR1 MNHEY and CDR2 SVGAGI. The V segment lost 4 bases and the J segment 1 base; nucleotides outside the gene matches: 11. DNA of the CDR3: TGTGCCAGCAGTTTCCGGAGACTAGCGGGAGGACGGGGCACAGATACGCAGTATTTT. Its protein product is CASSFRRLAGGRGTDTQYF.

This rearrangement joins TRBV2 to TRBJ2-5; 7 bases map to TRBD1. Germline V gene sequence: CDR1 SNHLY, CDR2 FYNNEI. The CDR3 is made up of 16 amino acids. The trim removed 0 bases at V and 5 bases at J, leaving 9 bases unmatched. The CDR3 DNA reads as TGTGCCAGCAGTGAAGCTACAGGGGCTTTTACGGAGACCCAGTACTTC. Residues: CASSEATGAFTETQYF.

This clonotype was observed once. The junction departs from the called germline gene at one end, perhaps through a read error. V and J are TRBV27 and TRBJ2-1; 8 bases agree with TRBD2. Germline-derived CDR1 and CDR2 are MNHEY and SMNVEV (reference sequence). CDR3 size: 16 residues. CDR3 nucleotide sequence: TGTGCCAGCAGTTTCAAGCGGGAGCTGAGGACTCATGAGCTGTTCTTC. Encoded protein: CASSFKRELRTHELFF.

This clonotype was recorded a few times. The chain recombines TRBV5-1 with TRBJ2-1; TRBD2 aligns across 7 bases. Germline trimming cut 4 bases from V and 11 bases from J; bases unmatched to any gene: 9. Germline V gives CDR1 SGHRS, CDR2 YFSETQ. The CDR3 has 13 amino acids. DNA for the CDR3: TGCGCCAGCAGCCAGTGGGCGGGAGAGCAGCAGTTCTTC. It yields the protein CASSQWAGEQQFF.

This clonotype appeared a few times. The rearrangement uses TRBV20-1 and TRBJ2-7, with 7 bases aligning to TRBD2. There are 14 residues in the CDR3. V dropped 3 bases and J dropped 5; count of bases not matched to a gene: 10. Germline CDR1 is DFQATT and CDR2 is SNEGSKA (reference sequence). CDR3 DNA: TGCAGTGCTAGGGGGCGGGGGAGAATCAACGAGCAGTACTTC. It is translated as CSARGRGRINEQYF.

This chain's CDR3 is CASRTAVDYGYTF. The CDR3, as DNA: TGCGCCAGCAGAACCGCGGTGGACTATGGCTACACCTTC. The V and J genes are TRBV5-1 and TRBJ1-2; D ambiguous. Germline CDR1 is SGHRS and CDR2 is YFSETQ. Trimming pared 5 bases from V and 3 bases from J, leaving 11 bases between. There are 13 residues in the CDR3.

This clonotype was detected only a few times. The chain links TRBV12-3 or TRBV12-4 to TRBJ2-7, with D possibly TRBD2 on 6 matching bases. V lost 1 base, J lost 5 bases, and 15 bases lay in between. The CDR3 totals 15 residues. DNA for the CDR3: TGTGCCAGCAGTTTAGTTCGGGGGAGGTACCACGAGCAGTACTTC. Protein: CASSLVRGRYHEQYF.

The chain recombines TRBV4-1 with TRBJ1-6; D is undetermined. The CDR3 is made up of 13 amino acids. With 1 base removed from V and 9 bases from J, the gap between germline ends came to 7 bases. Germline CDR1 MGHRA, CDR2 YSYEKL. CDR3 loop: CASSQAGGSPLHF. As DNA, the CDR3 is TGCGCCAGCAGCCAAGCTGGAGGTTCACCCCTCCACTTT.

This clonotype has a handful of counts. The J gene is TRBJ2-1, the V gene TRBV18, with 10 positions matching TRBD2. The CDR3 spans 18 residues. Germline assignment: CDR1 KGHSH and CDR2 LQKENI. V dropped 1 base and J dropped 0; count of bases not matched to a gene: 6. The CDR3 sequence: CASSPLGGLARSYNEQFF. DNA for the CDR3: TGTGCCAGCTCACCACTGGGGGGACTAGCGCGCTCCTACAATGAGCAGTTCTTC.

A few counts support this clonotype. The CDR3 sequence: CSASFPETGAFNEQYF. CDR3 coding DNA: TGCAGTGCTAGTTTCCCCGAGACGGGGGCGTTTAACGAGCAGTACTTC. The rearrangement links TRBV20-1 to TRBJ2-7; TRBD1 or TRBD2 may be the D gene (6 bases each). The CDR3 consists of 16 residues. CDR1 is DFQATT and CDR2 is SNEGSKA in the germline V gene (reference sequence). Trimming left V 3 bases short and J 5 bases short, with 23 bases between.

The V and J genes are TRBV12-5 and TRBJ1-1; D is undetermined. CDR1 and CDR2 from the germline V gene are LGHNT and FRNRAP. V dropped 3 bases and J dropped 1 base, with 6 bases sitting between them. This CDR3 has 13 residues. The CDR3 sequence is CASGFAPNTEAFF. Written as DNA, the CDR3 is TGTGCTAGTGGTTTCGCCCCGAACACTGAAGCTTTCTTT.

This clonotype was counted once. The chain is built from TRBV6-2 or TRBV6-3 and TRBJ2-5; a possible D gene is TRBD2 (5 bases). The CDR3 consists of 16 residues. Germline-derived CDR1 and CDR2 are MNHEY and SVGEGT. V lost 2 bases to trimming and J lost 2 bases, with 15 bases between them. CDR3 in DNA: TGTGCCAGCAGTTACCCGGACTGGGTGGGACAAGAGACCCAGTACTTC. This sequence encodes CASSYPDWVGQETQYF.